Described below is a single TCR beta chain sequence and its context. Germline lookup yields CDR1 SGHDN and CDR2 FVKESK. This CDR3 is 14 amino acids long. V lost 1 base, J lost 6 bases, and 10 bases lay in between. Primers for the PCR totalled 60 Vbeta and 13 Jbeta. The method was immunoSEQ multiplex PCR; TCRdb's version includes in-frame clones alone and lacks a portion of them. The repertoire includes about 170,000 clones, around 73% of them detected once, and around 5% sits in the top ten. These data are taken from a study of cytomegalovirus exposure and HLA in healthy donors. Study overall: Across about 400 genotyped donors, about 80% landed in the Caucasian-associated ancestry cluster.

The V gene is TRBV14, the J gene TRBJ2-1; no reliable D call. The material sequenced was PBMCs. This sequence was found in a woman aged 18-29 years in good health and CMV-seropositive. The CDR3 protein is CASSQGGLRNEQFF. The CDR3 nucleotides read TGTGCCAGCAGCCAAGGCGGCTTGCGCAATGAGCAGTTCTTC.